This T cell receptor (beta chain) stems from a study of CD8 T cells in Susac syndrome. CDR3 length equals 14 residues. Germline CDR1 MDHEN, CDR2 SYDVKM. V dropped 2 bases and J dropped 4; count of bases not matched to a gene: 3. With random hexamers, 0.5 to 1 ug RNA was reverse transcribed. An immunoSEQ multiplex PCR generated amplified TCR beta CDR3 products spanning 54 Vbeta and 13 Jbeta. One entry per CDR3 protein results from TCRdb running MiXCR on the immunoSEQ multiplex PCR reads. The sample records about 250,000 distinct CDR3 sequences, 85% to 95% being singletons. Blood CD8+ and CD4+ T cells underwent high-throughput TCR beta sequencing. The CD8+ and CD4+ T cells were isolated magnetically using a negative isolation approach, whereas the TEMRA cells were enriched by FACS.

The receptor's source is a human donor with multiple sclerosis. The rearrangement links TRBV28 to TRBJ2-5; 8 nucleotides align to TRBD2. The sample comprised CD4+ T cells from PBMCs. CDR3 in DNA: TGTGCCAGCAGTTTACTAGCGGGCGTAGAGACCCAGTACTTC. This encodes CASSLLAGVETQYF.